This TCR beta chain was captured in a study of spatial heterogeneity in lung cancer. About the study: The mean occurrence of each unique TCR and UMI combination in raw reads exceeded ten. General study points: Ubiquitous expanded tumor TCRs showed up in blood more at resection than follow-up.

Every cDNA TCR molecule received its own unique molecular identifier. TCRdb analysed the 5' RACE reads with MiXCR anew, one entry per CDR3 protein. This sample has around 89,000 distinct CDR3 sequences, with about 12% found just once. Sample time point: sample taken at primary tumor resection. Unsorted whole RNA samples from tumor, nontumor lung or frozen PBMC were sequenced. Trimming removed 4 bases at V and 6 bases at J, with 16 bases between. CDR3 length: 14 residues. Germline V gene data show CDR1 as SGHTS and CDR2 as YDEGEE. Ten or more counts support this clonotype. Antigen: not known. This sequence originates from a male donor with early-stage non-small cell lung cancer. The chain joins TRBV5-8 to TRBJ1-2; D uncertain. The sequenced sample was PBMCs, obtained at surgery. CDR3 bases: TGTGCCAGCAGCCTGGAAGGCTTCGTGGATGGCTACACCTTC. Its translation: CASSLEGFVDGYTF.